Following are 24 T cell receptor beta chains from one sample sequenced in a study of cytomegalovirus exposure and HLA in healthy donors. PCR involved 60 Vbeta and 13 Jbeta primers. The repertoire was sequenced with immunoSEQ multiplex PCR; TCRdb's copy has only in-frame clones and lacks some. The table shows 120,000 or so clones, with approximately 78% occurring only once. Sequencing was carried out using PBMCs. The receptors stem from a man aged 35-49 years in good health and CMV-seronegative.

The chain carries TRBV2 and TRBJ1-2, with TRBD1 matching over 7 bases. CDR1 and CDR2 (germline): SNHLY, FYNNEI. The V gene end was trimmed by 6 bases and the J gene end by 4 bases; junction bases not matched to a gene: 11. The CDR3 consists of 15 residues. CDR3 DNA sequence: TGTGCCAGCAGGGGGGGCCCCGGGACAGCCTATGGCTACACCTTC. It specifies CASRGGPGTAYGYTF.

This clone came up once. The J gene is TRBJ1-3, the V gene TRBV27, with TRBD1 identical over 11 bases. V trimming: 2 bases; J trimming: 0 bases; junction bases outside the gene matches: 0. This CDR3 has 16 residues. Germline V gene sequence: CDR1 MNHEY, CDR2 SMNVEV (reference sequence). This CDR3 reads CASSLGTGGSGNTIYF. CDR3 sequence (DNA): TGTGCCAGCAGTTTAGGGACAGGGGGCTCTGGAAACACCATATATTTT.

The rearrangement joins TRBV6-1 to TRBJ2-7, with 8 bases identical to TRBD2. The ends lost 7 bases at V and 3 bases at J; junction bases unmatched: 11. The CDR3 extends over 15 amino acids. Germline assignment: CDR1 MNHNS and CDR2 SASEGT. This CDR3 is CASTPKSGGGYEQYF. The CDR3, as DNA: TGTGCCAGCACCCCCAAGTCGGGAGGGGGCTACGAGCAGTACTTC.

The count of this clone is one. The chain employs TRBV6-1 and TRBJ1-2; D might be TRBD1 (6 bases). The CDR3 contains 14 residues. Deletions cut 6 bases from V and 6 bases from J, with 17 bases between. Germline lookup yields CDR1 MNHNS and CDR2 SASEGT. The CDR3 DNA is TGTGCCAGCAGGCCAGGGGAAAGGCGTAATGGCTACACCTTC. Protein product: CASRPGERRNGYTF.

The chain couples TRBV7-2 to TRBJ1-4; D gene ambiguous. CDR1 is SGHTA, CDR2 FQGNSA, per germline. The CDR3 extends over 15 amino acids. Trimming stripped 0 bases from V and 0 bases from J, with 5 bases between. CDR3 sequence (DNA): TGTGCCAGCAGCTTAGCTCCAGCAACTAATGAAAAACTGTTTTTT. Protein product: CASSLAPATNEKLFF.

The chain uses TRBV5-1 and TRBJ1-5; possible D gene TRBD1, 6 bases. The CDR3 runs to 17 residues. Per germline, CDR1 SGHRS and CDR2 YFSETQ. V lost 1 base, J lost 0 bases, and 14 bases lay in between. Here the CDR3 DNA reads TGCGCCAGCAGCTTGACAGGGTTTTCGTATAGCAATCAGCCCCAGCATTTT. Its translation: CASSLTGFSYSNQPQHF. Complete variable domain (other parts from reference TRBV5-1 and TRBJ1-5): KAGVTQTPRYLIKTRGQQVTLSCSPISGHRSVSWYQQTPGQGLQFLFEYFSETQRNKGNFPGRFSGRQFSNSRSEMNVSTLELGDSALYLCASSLTGFSYSNQPQHFGDGTRLSIL.

The J gene is TRBJ2-5, the V gene TRBV7-8; 15 bases map to TRBD2. TRBJ2-7 explains the end of the DNA better; the J call may be wrong. CDR1 is SGHVS and CDR2 is FQNEAQ in the germline V gene. The CDR3 runs to 15 residues. The CDR3 here is CASSLGTSGGDEQYF. The CDR3 DNA follows: TGTGCCAGCAGCTTAGGGACTAGCGGGGGGGACGAGCAGTACTTC.

The chain links TRBV10-3 to TRBJ2-1, with 8 bases lining up with TRBD1. CDR1 ENHRY and CDR2 SYGVKD come from the germline V gene. The CDR3 contains 13 residues. J gave up 4 bases and V 7 bases, and 3 bases lay outside the gene matches. CDR3 in amino acids: CAITGGSYNEQFF. CDR3 nucleotide sequence: TGTGCCATCACAGGGGGCAGTTACAATGAGCAGTTCTTC.

The rearrangement links TRBV7-8 to TRBJ2-1, with 9 bases lining up with TRBD2. CDR1 and CDR2 (germline): SGHVS, FQNEAQ. The ends lost 5 bases at V and 2 bases at J; junction bases unmatched: 7. CDR3 size: 16 residues. As DNA, the CDR3 is TGTGCCAGCAGCACCGGAGCTAGCGGGACCTACAATGAGCAGTTCTTC. The encoded protein is CASSTGASGTYNEQFF. Variable domain in full (rest from reference TRBV7-8 and TRBJ2-1): GAGVSQSPRYKVAKRGQDVALRCDPISGHVSLFWYQQALGQGPEFLTYFQNEAQLDKSGLPSDRFFAERPEGSVSTLKIQRTQQEDSAVYLCASSTGASGTYNEQFFGPGTRLTVL.

This chain uses TRBV7-8 with TRBJ1-4; the D gene is possibly TRBD1 (5 bases). V was pared by 5 bases and J by 0 bases, with 19 bases between. Germline-derived CDR1 and CDR2 are SGHVS and FQNEAQ. The CDR3 contains 18 residues. CDR3 sequence: CASSPRTGGYATNEKLFF. The CDR3, as DNA: TGTGCCAGCAGCCCACGGACCGGGGGTTACGCAACTAATGAAAAACTGTTTTTT.

This sequence joins TRBV28 and TRBJ1-5, with TRBD1 identical over 10 bases. Germline CDR1 and CDR2: MDHEN and SYDVKM. The CDR3 covers 15 residues. With V trimmed by 6 bases and J by 0 bases, 2 bases remained unmatched. In DNA form, the CDR3 reads TGTGCCAGCAGGGACAGGGGGAATAGCAATCAGCCCCAGCATTTT. Protein product: CASRDRGNSNQPQHF.

The chain combines TRBV18 with TRBJ2-7; 9 positions agree with TRBD2. The J segment lost 1 base and the V segment lost 6 bases, leaving 10 bases of the junction unmatched. This CDR3 comprises 16 residues. Germline V CDR1 and CDR2: KGHSH, LQKENI. CDR3 sequence reads: CASSRQDSGGSYEQYF. The CDR3 nucleotides are TGTGCCAGCTCGCGACAGGATAGCGGGGGTTCCTACGAGCAGTACTTC.

The chain links TRBV6-6 to TRBJ1-2; 7 bases are shared with TRBD1. Germline V CDR1 and CDR2: MNHNY, SVGAGI (reference sequence). V lost 6 bases, J lost 1 base, and 8 bases stayed unmatched. The CDR3 is made up of 15 amino acids. The chain's CDR3 is CASRQMDRINYGYTF. The CDR3 DNA follows: TGTGCCAGCAGGCAAATGGACAGGATTAACTATGGCTACACCTTC.

The rearrangement joins TRBV16 to TRBJ2-7; 7 nucleotides match TRBD2. Trimming at V came to 0 bases and at J to 5 bases, leaving 4 bases not matched to a gene. The V gene's germline CDR1 is KGHSY and CDR2 FQNENV. The CDR3 spans 14 residues. The CDR3: CASSQSPLANEQYF. As DNA, the CDR3 is TGTGCCAGCAGCCAATCACCACTAGCGAACGAGCAGTACTTC.

The table lists this clone with a count of one. The V call is TRBV4-2, the J call TRBJ2-1, with TRBD2 matching over 10 bases. The V gene end was trimmed by 1 base and the J gene end by 6 bases; junction bases not matched to a gene: 6. The germline V gene has CDR1 LGHNA and CDR2 YNFKEQ. This CDR3 region has 16 residues. DNA of the CDR3: TGTGCCAGCAGCCAAGTTGCTAGCGGGGGCCGCAATGAGCAGTTCTTC. It is translated as CASSQVASGGRNEQFF.

The chain uses TRBV29-1 and TRBJ1-3, with D uncertain. Looked up from germline, CDR1 is SQVTM and CDR2 is ANQGSEA. The V gene lost 1 base and the J gene lost 0 bases, with 7 bases spanning the gap. This CDR3 has 14 residues. The CDR3 sequence is CSVEGGSSGNTIYF. In nucleotides, the CDR3 is TGCAGCGTTGAAGGAGGGAGCTCTGGAAACACCATATATTTT.

This clone was recorded a few times. The chain employs TRBV7-9 and TRBJ2-7; maybe TRBD2 (6 bases). The length of the CDR3 is 13 residues. Between the trimmed V and J ends, which lost 1 base and 6 bases, there was a span of 10 bases. CDR1 SEHNR and CDR2 FQNEAQ come from the germline V gene (reference sequence). The CDR3 sequence: CASSLGLGGEQYF. For the CDR3, the DNA is TGTGCCAGCAGCTTAGGTTTGGGGGGCGAGCAGTACTTC.

The chain has TRBV5-1 and TRBJ1-4; no clear D. The CDR3 totals 13 residues. The germline V and J ends were trimmed by 5 bases and 8 bases, with 13 bases remaining between them. The germline V gene has CDR1 SGHRS and CDR2 YFSETQ. The CDR3 coding sequence is TGCGCCAGCAGACCTAACAGTGGGGAAAAACTGTTTTTT. It is translated as CASRPNSGEKLFF.

The J gene is TRBJ2-1, the V gene TRBV18; D is undetermined. Between the trimmed V and J ends, which lost 4 bases and 7 bases, there was a span of 8 bases. CDR3 length: 12 residues. The V gene's germline CDR1 is KGHSH and CDR2 LQKENI. The CDR3 here is CASSLASNEQFF. The CDR3 bases are TGTGCCAGCTCACTAGCCAGTAATGAGCAGTTCTTC.

The rearrangement joins TRBV4-3 to TRBJ2-1, with a possible D match to TRBD2 (5 bases). The CDR3 length is 16 residues. Trimming took 0 bases from V and 6 from J, leaving 15 bases between them. CDR1 and CDR2 from the germline V gene are LGHNA and YSLEER. The CDR3 spells CASSQDGSTGGNEQFF. DNA for the CDR3: TGCGCCAGCAGCCAAGATGGGAGTACGGGTGGCAATGAGCAGTTCTTC.

This clone was seen more than once but under ten times. The rearrangement joins TRBV9 to TRBJ1-6; 7 positions agree with TRBD1. Germline V gene lookup returns CDR1 SGDLS and CDR2 YYNGEE. The V segment lost 3 bases and the J segment 13 bases; nucleotides outside the gene matches: 10. The CDR3 consists of 14 residues. CDR3 coding DNA: TGTGCCAGCAGCGCGCTCACAGGGGTCTCTCCCCTCCACTTT. This translates into CASSALTGVSPLHF.

Only a few counts were recorded for this clone. This sequence joins TRBV6-6 and TRBJ1-1, with TRBD1 identical over 11 bases. Trimming cost V 8 bases and J 5 bases; bases outside gene matches: 1. The CDR3 consists of 12 residues. Germline CDR1 is MNHNY and CDR2 is SVGAGI (reference sequence). The chain's CDR3 is CASGQGATEAFF. The CDR3 nucleotides are TGTGCCAGCGGACAGGGGGCGACTGAAGCTTTCTTT.

This chain uses TRBV5-6 with TRBJ2-5; TRBD2 might be the D (5 bases). The J call may be in error: the DNA end matches TRBJ2-7 better. The CDR3 consists of 14 residues. Germline V gives CDR1 SGHDT, CDR2 YYEEEE. DNA of the CDR3: TGTGCCAGCAGCTTGGAAGCTAGCCGGTACGAGCAGTACTTC. Encoded protein: CASSLEASRYEQYF.

This chain joins TRBV5-1 and TRBJ2-5; tentatively, D is TRBD1 (6 bases). Judging by the DNA end, TRBJ2-7 fits better; the J call may be wrong. CDR1 is SGHRS and CDR2 is YFSETQ in the germline V gene. The CDR3 loop spans 14 amino acids. This chain's CDR3 is CASRSGTQTYEQYF. In DNA form, the CDR3 reads TGCGCCAGCAGGTCCGGGACACAGACCTACGAGCAGTACTTC.